The rows below give T cell receptor beta chains drawn from one sample of a study of STAT3 mutations in large granular lymphocyte leukemia. Method: immunoSEQ multiplex PCR; TCRdb's copy keeps in-frame clones and lacks some. The repertoire holds over 3,500 clones, with 82% as singletons. Specimen: peripheral blood mononuclear cells. The receptors shown here come from a boy aged 5-17 years with T-cell large granular lymphocyte leukemia. Some clones in this sample may be carry-over from other donors' samples. Each CDR3 is given with its conserved first and last residue. The D gene is left open where the match is weak. Clone size appears in some rows only: once, few, many, or a class for an expanded clone.

>NA|NA|TRBV5-6|TRBJ2-6
TGTGCCAGCAGCAAACAGGGATCTGGGGCCAACGTCCTGACTTTC
CASSKQGSGANVLTF
>NA|TRBD1|TRBV30|TRBJ1-5
TGTGCCTGGGGGACAGGTACCGATCAGCCCCAGCATTTT
CAWGTGTDQPQHF
>NA|NA|TRBV9|TRBJ2-7
TGTGCCAGCAGCGTAGCCGGGGGTTGGAACGAGCAGTACTTC
CASSVAGGWNEQYF
>NA|NA|TRBV27|TRBJ1-5
TGTGCCAGCAGTTTGTCTAGGAGCAATCAGCCCCAGCATTTT
CASSLSRSNQPQHF
>NA|NA|TRBV25-1|TRBJ1-2
TGTGCCAGCAGTCTCGGGTCCTATGGCTACACCTTC
CASSLGSYGYTF
>NA|TRBD2|TRBV25-1|TRBJ2-1
TGTGCCAGCACTCCAGCGGGAGAATACAATGAGCAGTTCTTC
CASTPAGEYNEQFF
>few|NA|TRBV4-1|TRBJ1-6
TGCGCCAGCAGCCGCTTTGGCTCTCTGGGTTCACCCCTCCACTTT
CASSRFGSLGSPLHF
>NA|NA|TRBV5-1|TRBJ2-5
TGCGCCAGCAGCGGAATGGGTACGCAAGAGACCCAGTACTTC
CASSGMGTQETQYF
>NA|TRBD1|TRBV7-9|TRBJ2-7
TGTGCCAGCAGCTTACCCCCGGGACAGAGAACCTACGAGCAGTACTTC
CASSLPPGQRTYEQYF
>NA|NA|TRBV5-1|TRBJ2-3
TGCGCCAGCAGCTTGGGGGCAGGTCCAGTGATCACAGATACGCAGTATTTT
CASSLGAGPVITDTQYF
>NA|TRBD1|TRBV30|TRBJ1-3
TGTGCCTGGAGTGAGAAGGGGGCGGCAGGAAACACCATATATTTT
CAWSEKGAAGNTIYF
>NA|TRBD1|TRBV5-4|TRBJ1-2
TGTGCCAGCAGCGCGAGGACCGGGACAGGGGCGTATGGCTACACCTTC
CASSARTGTGAYGYTF
>NA|TRBD1|TRBV5-4|TRBJ2-7
TGTGCCAGCAGCCTCACCGGGACAGGGCTCTACGAGCAGTACTTC
CASSLTGTGLYEQYF
>NA|TRBD2|TRBV5-1|TRBJ2-5
TGCGCCAGCAGCTTGGGAGGCGGGGGGAGCGGTCGGAGCCAGTACTTC
CASSLGGGGSGRSQYF
>once|TRBD1|TRBV13|TRBJ2-7
TGTGCCAGCAGCTGGGGGACAGCCTACGAGCAGTACTTC
CASSWGTAYEQYF
>NA|NA|TRBV29-1|TRBJ1-1
TGCAGCGTTGAAGATCCCCGTGGGGCAGCGGAAGCTTTCTTT
CSVEDPRGAAEAFF
>medium-sized|NA|TRBV7-6|TRBJ2-7
TGTGCCAGCAGCTTCGACAGGTTACTGGGCGAGCAGTACTTC
CASSFDRLLGEQYF
>NA|NA|TRBV20-1|TRBJ1-3
TGCAGTGCTAGGGTAGGAAACACCATATATTTT
CSARVGNTIYF
>NA|NA|TRBV6-4|TRBJ2-1
TGTGCCAGCAGTGACGGCTTGATGGGGCCAAATGAGCAGTTCTTC
CASSDGLMGPNEQFF
>NA|NA|TRBV7-9|TRBJ1-5
TGTGCCAGCAGCCCGCATGATCAGCCCCAGCATTTT
CASSPHDQPQHF
>NA|TRBD1|TRBV12-5|TRBJ1-5
TGTGCTAGTCTCCCGGACAGGGGGAGTCAGCCCCAGCATTTT
CASLPDRGSQPQHF
>NA|NA|TRBV5-1|TRBJ2-5
TGCGCCAGCAGTGTGGCACGGCCAGAGACCCAGTACTTC
CASSVARPETQYF
>NA|NA|TRBV7-8|TRBJ1-5
TGTGCCAGCAGACCCACGGAACAGCCCAATCAGCCCCAGCATTTT
CASRPTEQPNQPQHF
>NA|TRBD1|TRBV18|TRBJ1-2
TGTGCCAGCGCTAGAGGGACAGGGGACCTATATGGCTACACCTTC
CASARGTGDLYGYTF
>NA|NA|TRBV5-6|TRBJ1-5
TGTGCCAGCAGCCAGGACGGGAATCAGCCCCAGCATTTT
CASSQDGNQPQHF
>few|NA|TRBV5-1|TRBJ2-3
TGCGCCAGCAGGGCCTCGCTAGTGGGCGCAGATACGCAGTATTTT
CASRASLVGADTQYF
>NA|NA|TRBV6-6|TRBJ1-1
TGTGCCAGCATTACAGGACCGCAGAACACTGAAGCTTTCTTT
CASITGPQNTEAFF